The entry that follows covers one TCR beta chain sequence. The target antigen is unknown. MiXCR was run by TCRdb on the reads, yielding one entry per CDR3 protein. The sample has roughly 69,000 distinct CDR3 sequences, roughly 21% seen once. The data derive from a study of T cell repertoires in cytomegalovirus infection. The wider study: Matching HLA type, along with CMV infection, was indicated by public TCR beta signatures.

After removal of 3 bases from V and 5 bases from J, the junction contained 3 bases not matched to a gene. The CDR3 has 14 amino acids. CDR1 SGHTA and CDR2 FQGNSA come from the germline V gene. The input for sequencing was CD8+ T cells from cultured PBMCs, taken from culture after CMV antigen stimulation. The TCR comes from a human donor in good health (CMV status not recorded). Some clones in this sample may be carry-over from other donors' samples. The rearrangement joins TRBV7-2 to TRBJ2-5; 10 bases map to TRBD2. The CDR3 DNA sequence: TGTGCCAGCAGCTTGACTAGCGGGCCGGAGACCCAGTACTTC. As protein: CASSLTSGPETQYF.